This TCR beta chain was identified during a study of T cell responses to AZD1222 COVID-19 vaccine. Some clones are missing from TCRdb's copy, which holds only in-frame ones; the method was immunoSEQ multiplex PCR. The repertoire holds approximately 140,000 clones, with about 90% as singletons. The TCR was taken from an adult who received the MenACWY meningococcal vaccine as a control. The material sequenced was peripheral blood, taken 28 days after the second dose of the MenACWY control vaccine.

The CDR3 DNA is TGTGCCAGCTCACCAGACACCCTCGGGCCCCAGCATTTT. This codes for CASSPDTLGPQHF. The chain is built from TRBV18 and TRBJ1-5; D remains unclear. In germline, CDR1 is KGHSH, CDR2 LQKENI. The V gene lost 2 bases and the J gene lost 9 bases, with 11 bases spanning the gap. This CDR3 has 13 residues.